Presented here are 15 T cell receptor beta chains from one specimen sequenced in a study of blood T cell repertoires in COVID-19. Profiled with immunoSEQ multiplex PCR; TCRdb holds only in-frame clones, not every one. This table holds roughly 100,000 clones, roughly four fifths found once. The sample taken for sequencing was peripheral blood. These receptors were collected from a woman aged 70-85 years with acute or convalescent COVID-19.

The chain combines TRBV7-2 with TRBJ1-2; 11 bases align to TRBD1. Germline-derived CDR1 and CDR2 are SGHTA and FQGNSA. CDR3 length: 15 residues. V was pared by 0 bases and J by 7 bases, with 4 bases of the junction left unmatched. Here the CDR3 DNA reads TGTGCCAGCAGCTTAGCCCCGGACAGGGGGCTTGGCTACACCTTC. Its translation is CASSLAPDRGLGYTF. The full variable domain, in which reference TRBV7-2 and TRBJ1-2 provide the parts outside the CDR3, is GAGVSQSPSNKVTEKGKDVELRCDPISGHTALYWYRQSLGQGLEFLIYFQGNSAPDKSGLPSDRFSAERTGGSVSTLTIQRTQQEDSAVYLCASSLAPDRGLGYTFGSGTRLTVV.

The chain is built from TRBV29-1 and TRBJ2-3; TRBD2 might be the D (7 bases). V lost 7 bases to trimming and J lost 6 bases, with 20 bases between them. Germline V lookup: CDR1 SQVTM, CDR2 ANQGSEA. The CDR3 has 14 residues. The CDR3 coding sequence is TGCAGCGGGACGAGACCCCGGGGGGCCGATACGCAGTATTTT. This sequence encodes CSGTRPRGADTQYF.

The V and J genes are TRBV3-1 (or the pseudogene TRBV3-2) and TRBJ1-2; TRBD1 aligns across 11 bases. V dropped 8 bases and J dropped 8; count of bases not matched to a gene: 10. This CDR3 region has 14 residues. The germline CDR1 and CDR2 sequences are LGHDT and YNNKEL (reference sequence). The CDR3 DNA is TGTGCCAGCGGACAGGGGGCGCAGGAAATCGGCTACACCTTC. Translating it yields CASGQGAQEIGYTF.

V and J are TRBV28 and TRBJ1-2; 7 bases align to TRBD1. This CDR3 has 15 amino acids. Germline-derived CDR1 and CDR2 are MDHEN and SYDVKM. V shed 6 bases, J shed 1 base, and the junction held 8 bases outside the gene matches. Here the CDR3 DNA reads TGTGCCAGCAGGGAACACGGGACAGTTAACTATGGCTACACCTTC. Encoded protein: CASREHGTVNYGYTF.

The chain uses TRBV5-1 and TRBJ1-6; 7 bases fit TRBD1. The germline CDR1 and CDR2 sequences are SGHRS and YFSETQ. J was trimmed by 5 bases and V by 4 bases; bases with no gene match: 12. This CDR3 region has 17 residues. The CDR3 DNA sequence: TGCGCCAGCAGCCCCATGAGCTTCGGGACAGATAATTCACCCCTCCACTTT. Translating gives CASSPMSFGTDNSPLHF.

The chain recombines TRBV14 with TRBJ2-3, with D maybe TRBD2 (6 bases). Trimming removed 5 bases from V and 3 bases from J, with 12 bases in between. There are 14 residues in the CDR3. From germline, CDR1 is SGHDN and CDR2 FVKESK. DNA of the CDR3: TGTGCCAGCAGCGGAGGGGTAATTACAGATACGCAGTATTTT. It codes for CASSGGVITDTQYF.

This clone was observed once. V gene TRBV29-1 combines with J gene TRBJ2-1; the match to TRBD2 covers 11 bases. Germline loops: CDR1 SQVTM, CDR2 ANQGSEA. The CDR3 has 14 amino acids. V shed 3 bases, J shed 9 bases, and the junction held 7 bases outside the gene matches. The CDR3 loop is CSVDTSGSRGEQFF. CDR3 bases: TGCAGCGTTGACACTAGCGGGAGTAGGGGTGAGCAGTTCTTC.

J is TRBJ1-2 and V is TRBV4-3; a possible D gene is TRBD1 (5 bases). The CDR3 totals 15 residues. The V and J ends lost 2 bases and 1 base respectively, with 11 bases between them. From germline, CDR1 is LGHNA and CDR2 YSLEER. This chain's CDR3 is CASSQRDRGNYGYTF. The DNA for the CDR3 is TGCGCCAGCAGCCAAAGAGACAGAGGTAACTATGGCTACACCTTC.

This clone has a single count. The chain carries TRBV6-2 or TRBV6-3 and TRBJ1-1; 7 bases match TRBD1. The CDR3 totals 18 residues. Germline lookup yields CDR1 MNHEY and CDR2 SVGEGT. J lost 5 bases, V lost 2 bases, and 17 bases had no gene match. The CDR3, as DNA: TGTGCCAGCAGTTACACTTTGTGGATCTACGGCAGGGGGACTGAAGCTTTCTTT. Translating gives CASSYTLWIYGRGTEAFF.

V gene TRBV5-6 combines with J gene TRBJ2-1; D is unclear. Germline CDR1 is SGHDT and CDR2 is YYEEEE. Trimming stripped 4 bases from V and 14 bases from J, with 13 bases between. The length of the CDR3 is 11 residues. CDR3 in amino acids: CASSTSGSEFF. The DNA of the CDR3 is TGTGCCAGCAGCACATCCGGGTCGGAGTTCTTC.

The chain carries TRBV5-1 and TRBJ1-1, with 8 bases aligning to TRBD1. This CDR3 contains 15 residues. Germline loops: CDR1 SGHRS, CDR2 YFSETQ. V shed 0 bases and J 10 bases; nucleotides not matched to a gene: 11. The CDR3 loop is CASSLEGQGGLRAFF. The DNA of the CDR3 is TGCGCCAGCAGCTTGGAAGGACAGGGTGGCCTTAGAGCTTTCTTT. Filled out from reference TRBV5-1 and TRBJ1-1, the complete variable domain reads KAGVTQTPRYLIKTRGQQVTLSCSPISGHRSVSWYQQTPGQGLQFLFEYFSETQRNKGNFPGRFSGRQFSNSRSEMNVSTLELGDSALYLCASSLEGQGGLRAFFGQGTRLTVV.

This clone was detected only once. The chain carries TRBV4-1 and TRBJ1-1, with TRBD1 matching 10 bases. The J segment lost 1 base and the V segment lost 4 bases, leaving 3 bases of the junction unmatched. The CDR3 has 15 amino acids. The V gene's germline CDR1 is MGHRA and CDR2 YSYEKL. The CDR3 reads CASSPRDRGNTEAFF. The CDR3 DNA is TGCGCCAGCAGCCCCCGGGACAGGGGGAACACTGAAGCTTTCTTT.

This sequence joins TRBV29-1 and TRBJ2-1, with D uncertain. The CDR3 sequence is 14 residues long. V was trimmed by 7 bases and J by 1 base, leaving 14 bases between them. Per germline, CDR1 SQVTM and CDR2 ANQGSEA. DNA for the CDR3: TGCAGCGCAACGCGGCTAGTATCCTACAATGAGCAGTTCTTC. Translating gives CSATRLVSYNEQFF.

The DNA of the CDR3 is TGCGCCAGCAGCCAAGGCGAGGGCGACAGGGGCACTGGCTACACCTTC. This encodes CASSQGEGDRGTGYTF. The gene calls are TRBV4-1 and TRBJ1-2, with 8 bases aligning to TRBD1. CDR1 and CDR2 from the germline V gene are MGHRA and YSYEKL. Trimming cost V 1 base and J 7 bases; bases outside gene matches: 11. The CDR3 has 16 residues.

V is TRBV7-2 and J is TRBJ1-5; D might be TRBD1 (6 bases). V was trimmed by 6 bases and J by 1 base, leaving 13 bases between them. The CDR3 has 15 amino acids. CDR1 and CDR2 (germline): SGHTA, FQGNSA. CDR3 DNA sequence: TGTGCCAGCAGAACATCAGGGGTAAGCAATCAGCCCCAGCATTTT. It is translated as CASRTSGVSNQPQHF.